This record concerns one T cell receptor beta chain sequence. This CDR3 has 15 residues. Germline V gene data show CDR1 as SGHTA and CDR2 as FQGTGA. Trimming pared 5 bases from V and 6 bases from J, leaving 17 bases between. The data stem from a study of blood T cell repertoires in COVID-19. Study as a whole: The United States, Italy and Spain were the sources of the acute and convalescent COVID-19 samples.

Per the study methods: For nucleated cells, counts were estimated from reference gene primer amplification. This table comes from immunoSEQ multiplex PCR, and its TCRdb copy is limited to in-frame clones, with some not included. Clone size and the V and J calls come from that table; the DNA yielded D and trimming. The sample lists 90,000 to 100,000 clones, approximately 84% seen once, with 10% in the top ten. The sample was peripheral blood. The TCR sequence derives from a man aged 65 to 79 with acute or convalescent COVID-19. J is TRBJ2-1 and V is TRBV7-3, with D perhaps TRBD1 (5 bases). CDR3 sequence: CASSPGRFSFNEQFF. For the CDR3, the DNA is TGTGCCAGCAGCCCAGGGCGTTTTTCATTCAATGAGCAGTTCTTC.